This note documents a single TCR beta chain sequence. There is no known antigen for this receptor. Base qualities are missing; no much larger clone stands one base away. Whole blood was collected in K2EDTA tubes by collaborating institutions according to the institutions' own protocols. For TCRbeta analysis, collaborators shipped samples in one of three forms: frozen whole blood, isolated PBMCs, or DNA extracted from either of those sample types. The source of the sample is a study of blood T cell repertoires in COVID-19 (dated by TCRdb to 2019 to 2021). Background on the whole study: Samples from collaborators originated in the United States, Italy and Spain and spanned both the acute and convalescent phases of COVID-19. The material from the prospective study consisted of cDNA or gDNA derived from T cells, B-cell-depleted T cells, or PBMCs. A freely available public database, intended as a resource for researchers studying the immune response to SARS-CoV-2, is where the repertoires were released. The dataset comprised deeply sampled blood TCRbeta repertoires from subjects exposed to, actively infected with, or recovered from COVID-19. Where available, HLA class I and class II types were taken from metadata supplied by the sample provider and were not determined by assay-based typing. Samples were obtained from the ongoing ImmuneRACE study (first 160 participants) and from over a thousand subjects provided by 6 global collaborators. A de-identified subject ID, COVID-19 status, age in years and sex were almost always included in the sample metadata. General conclusions and limits of the study: The amount of clinical and demographic metadata varied by source and participant and was provided uncurated.

The CDR3 has 16 amino acids, counting the end cysteine and phenylalanine. The DNA shown is the 48-base CDR3, in frame from base 1. V is cut by 5 bases and J by 1 base, and the space between the germline ends is 16 bases. The germline V gene (reference sequence) yields LGHDT for CDR1 and YNNKEL for CDR2. TCRbeta CDR3 regions were amplified from genomic DNA using the immunoSEQ Assay, a bias-controlled multiplex PCR. In the authors' own workflow: The number of nucleated cells in each sample was estimated by amplification of reference gene primers within the assay. To quantify the absolute abundance of each unique TCRbeta CDR3 rearrangement, sequence reads were collapsed and filtered. For each sample, productive Simpson clonality was calculated by taking the square root of Simpson's diversity index across productive rearrangements. In its TCRdb copy, this immuneACCESS table keeps in-frame sequences only and misses some clones. Where compared with another copy, unresolved V genes explain less than half of these, and the others have no known cause. That table supplies the V and J calls and clone size; D and trimming were determined from the DNA. For this sample the table gives roughly 46,000 clones, of which 87% were detected only once. The top ten constitute about 15% of the sample.

Source material: peripheral blood. This receptor was obtained from a human donor in a cohort sampled during active COVID-19. The chain employs TRBV3-1 (or the pseudogene TRBV3-2) and TRBJ2-3, and TRBD1 may be the D gene, going by 6 matching bases. The CDR3: CASSFGQGLRTDTQYF. The sequenced DNA is TGTGCCAGCAGCTTCGGGCAGGGGCTCCGCACAGATACGCAGTATTTT.